A selection of T cell receptor beta chains follows, all from one sample in a study of T cells in Graves' hyperthyroidism and ophthalmopathy. One entry per CDR3 protein, called by TCRdb with MiXCR from the multiplex PCR reads. In the table there are more than 500,000 distinct CDR3 sequences, around 15% of which are singletons. Sample: blood. These receptors all come from a woman in her twenties or thirties with Graves' ophthalmopathy. CDR3s include the opening cysteine and the closing phenylalanine or tryptophan. The order of the fields is D gene, J gene, clone size, V gene, CDR3 protein, CDR3 DNA. The D gene is left open where the match is weak. Clone sizes are given selectively: once, few, many, or a class where the clone is expanded.

TRBD2 TRBJ2-1 many TRBV14 CASSQWTSSYNEQFF TGTGCCAGCAGCCAGTGGACTAGCTCCTACAATGAGCAGTTCTTC
TRBD2 TRBJ2-7 . TRBV4-2 CASSPATSGSAYEQYF TGTGCCAGCAGCCCTGCGACTAGCGGGAGCGCCTACGAGCAGTACTTC
TRBD2 TRBJ2-5 many TRBV27 CASSLASGFLETQYF TGTGCCAGCAGCTTGGCTAGCGGGTTCTTAGAGACCCAGTACTTC
. TRBJ2-3 few TRBV4-2 CASSQVTIVRDGTDTQYF TGTGCCAGCAGCCAAGTCACCATCGTGCGGGATGGCACAGATACGCAGTATTTT
. TRBJ1-1 few TRBV6-1 CASTDWGAENTEAFF TGTGCCAGCACCGATTGGGGGGCGGAAAACACTGAAGCTTTCTTT
. TRBJ1-1 . TRBV5-6 CASSLAGTWQSTEAFF TGTGCCAGCAGCTTGGCGGGCACCTGGCAGAGCACTGAAGCTTTCTTT
. TRBJ2-1 many TRBV3-1 CASLQRDKGNEQFF TGTGCCAGCCTCCAGCGGGACAAAGGCAATGAGCAGTTCTTC
. TRBJ1-1 . TRBV6-2/TRBV6-3 CASTILTGWRNTEAFF TGTGCCAGCACTATCTTAACAGGGTGGAGAAACACTGAAGCTTTCTTT
. TRBJ1-1 few TRBV5-4 CASSFEFMNTEAFF TGTGCCAGCAGCTTCGAATTTATGAACACTGAAGCTTTCTTT
. TRBJ2-1 many TRBV28 CASSLLLASSSYNEQFF TGTGCCAGCAGTTTATTGTTAGCGTCTAGCTCCTACAATGAGCAGTTCTTC
. TRBJ1-2 . TRBV18 CASSPGGSYGYTF TGTGCCAGCTCACCAGGAGGGAGCTATGGCTACACCTTC
. TRBJ2-6 many TRBV28 CASVGWEGSGANVLTF TGTGCCAGCGTGGGGTGGGAAGGCTCTGGGGCCAACGTCCTGACTTTC
. TRBJ1-1 many TRBV12-3/TRBV12-4 CASSLGVRLNTEAFF TGTGCCAGCAGTTTAGGAGTACGCCTGAACACTGAAGCTTTCTTT
. TRBJ2-6 many TRBV11-2 CASSFGGGLKTGANVLTF TGTGCCAGCAGCTTTGGAGGCGGACTAAAAACTGGGGCCAACGTCCTGACTTTC
. TRBJ2-7 few TRBV6-2/TRBV6-3 CASSYSPGFEQYF TGTGCCAGCAGTTACTCCCCGGGGTTCGAGCAGTACTTC
. TRBJ2-3 many TRBV5-1 CASSLVVGASTDTQYF TGCGCCAGCAGCTTGGTAGTCGGAGCGAGCACAGATACGCAGTATTTT